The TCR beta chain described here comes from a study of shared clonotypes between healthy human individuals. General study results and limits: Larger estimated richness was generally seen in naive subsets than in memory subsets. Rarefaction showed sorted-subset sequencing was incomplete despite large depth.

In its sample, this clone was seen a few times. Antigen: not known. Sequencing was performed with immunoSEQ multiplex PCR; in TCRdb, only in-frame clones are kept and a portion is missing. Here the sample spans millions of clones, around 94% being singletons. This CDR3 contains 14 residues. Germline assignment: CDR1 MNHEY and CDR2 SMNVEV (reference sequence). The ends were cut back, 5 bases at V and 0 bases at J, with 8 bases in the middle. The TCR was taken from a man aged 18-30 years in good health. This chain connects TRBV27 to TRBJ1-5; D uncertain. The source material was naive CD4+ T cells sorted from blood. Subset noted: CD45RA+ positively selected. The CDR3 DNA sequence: TGTGCCAGCAGTCAACAGTATAGCAATCAGCCCCAGCATTTT. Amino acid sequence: CASSQQYSNQPQHF.